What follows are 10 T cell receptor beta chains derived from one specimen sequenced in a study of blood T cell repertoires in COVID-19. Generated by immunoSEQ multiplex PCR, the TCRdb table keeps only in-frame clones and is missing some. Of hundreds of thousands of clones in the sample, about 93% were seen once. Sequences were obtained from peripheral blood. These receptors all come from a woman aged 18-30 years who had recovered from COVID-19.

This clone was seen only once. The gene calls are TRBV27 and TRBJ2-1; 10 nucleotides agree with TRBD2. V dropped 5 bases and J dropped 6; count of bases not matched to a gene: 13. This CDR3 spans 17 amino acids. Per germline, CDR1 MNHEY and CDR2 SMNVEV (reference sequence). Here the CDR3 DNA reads TGTGCCAGCAGTCCATCTGGAGCGGGAGGGCCGGGCAATGAGCAGTTCTTC. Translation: CASSPSGAGGPGNEQFF.

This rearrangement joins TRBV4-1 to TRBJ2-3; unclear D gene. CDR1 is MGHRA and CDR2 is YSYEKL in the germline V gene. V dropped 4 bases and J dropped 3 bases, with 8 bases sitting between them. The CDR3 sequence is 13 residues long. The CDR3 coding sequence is TGCGCCAGCAGCCGAGAGGAGACAGATACGCAGTATTTT. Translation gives CASSREETDTQYF.

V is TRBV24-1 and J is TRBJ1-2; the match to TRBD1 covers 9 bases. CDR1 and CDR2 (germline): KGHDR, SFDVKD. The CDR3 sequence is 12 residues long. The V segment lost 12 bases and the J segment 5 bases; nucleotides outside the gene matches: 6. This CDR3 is CAAQGAGYGYTF. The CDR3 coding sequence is TGTGCCGCACAGGGGGCGGGGTATGGCTACACCTTC.

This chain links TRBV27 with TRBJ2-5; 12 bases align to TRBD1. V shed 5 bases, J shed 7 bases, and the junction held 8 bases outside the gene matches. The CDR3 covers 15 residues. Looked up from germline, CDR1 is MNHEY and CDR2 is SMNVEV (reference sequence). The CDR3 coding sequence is TGTGCCAGCAGTGGGACAGGGGGCAGTTTGGGGACCCAGTACTTC. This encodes CASSGTGGSLGTQYF.

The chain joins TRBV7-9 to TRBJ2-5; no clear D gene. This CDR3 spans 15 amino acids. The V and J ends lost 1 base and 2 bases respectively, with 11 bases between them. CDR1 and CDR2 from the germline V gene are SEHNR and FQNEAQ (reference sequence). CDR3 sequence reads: CASSLGWAPQETQYF. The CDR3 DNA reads TGTGCCAGCAGCTTAGGGTGGGCTCCACAAGAGACCCAGTACTTC.

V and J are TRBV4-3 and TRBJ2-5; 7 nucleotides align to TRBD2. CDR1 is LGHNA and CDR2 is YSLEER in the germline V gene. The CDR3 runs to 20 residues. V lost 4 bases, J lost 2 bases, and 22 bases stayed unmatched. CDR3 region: CASSPRVPASGPRTQETQYF. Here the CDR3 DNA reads TGCGCCAGCAGCCCCCGAGTCCCTGCTAGCGGTCCTCGGACACAAGAGACCCAGTACTTC.

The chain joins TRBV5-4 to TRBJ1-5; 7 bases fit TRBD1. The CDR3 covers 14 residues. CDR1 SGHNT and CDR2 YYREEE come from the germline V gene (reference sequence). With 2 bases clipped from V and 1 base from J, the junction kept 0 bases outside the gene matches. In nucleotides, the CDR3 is TGTGCCAGCAGCTTACAGGGGAGCAATCAGCCCCAGCATTTT. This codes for CASSLQGSNQPQHF. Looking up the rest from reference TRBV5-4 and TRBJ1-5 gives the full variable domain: ETGVTQSPTHLIKTRGQQVTLRCSSQSGHNTVSWYQQALGQGPQFIFQYYREEENGRGNFPPRFSGLQFPNYSSELNVNALELDDSALYLCASSLQGSNQPQHFGDGTRLSIL.

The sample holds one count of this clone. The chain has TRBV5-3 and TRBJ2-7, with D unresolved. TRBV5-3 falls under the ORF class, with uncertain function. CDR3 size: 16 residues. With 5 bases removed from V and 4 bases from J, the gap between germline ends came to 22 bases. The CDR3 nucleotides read TGTGCCAGAAGTTATTTTGAACCCAGGCCCAAGTACGAGCAGTACGTC. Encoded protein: CARSYFEPRPKYEQYV.

The CDR3 here is CASSYGRQTTYGYTF. The CDR3 DNA follows: TGTGCCAGCAGTTACGGCCGACAGACGACCTATGGCTACACCTTC. The chain uses TRBV6-6 and TRBJ1-2; D might be TRBD1 (5 bases). Between the trimmed V and J ends, which lost 2 bases and 4 bases, there was a span of 14 bases. Germline V lookup: CDR1 MNHNY, CDR2 SVGAGI (reference sequence). The CDR3 runs to 15 residues.

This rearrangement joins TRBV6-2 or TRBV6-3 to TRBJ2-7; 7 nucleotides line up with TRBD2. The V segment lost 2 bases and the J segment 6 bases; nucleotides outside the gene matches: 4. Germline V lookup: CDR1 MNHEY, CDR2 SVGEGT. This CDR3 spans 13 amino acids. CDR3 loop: CASSYAGEPEQYV. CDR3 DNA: TGTGCCAGCAGTTACGCGGGGGAACCCGAGCAGTACGTC.